This T cell receptor (beta chain) appears in the sequencing data of a study of blood T cell repertoires in COVID-19. Germline CDR1 and CDR2: KGHSH and LQKENI. Trimming pared 3 bases from V and 8 bases from J, leaving 11 bases between. CDR3 size: 14 residues. Produced via immunoSEQ multiplex PCR; TCRdb's table is partial and in-frame only. The sample holds hundreds of thousands of clones, around 86% seen once. Sequencing was done on a sample of peripheral blood. V is TRBV18 and J is TRBJ1-6, with a weak D call TRBD1 (6 bases). This clonotype was obtained from a man aged 80 or over with acute or convalescent COVID-19. In DNA form, the CDR3 reads TGTGCCAGCTCACCTAACAGGGTTGATTCACCCCTCCACTTT. As protein: CASSPNRVDSPLHF.